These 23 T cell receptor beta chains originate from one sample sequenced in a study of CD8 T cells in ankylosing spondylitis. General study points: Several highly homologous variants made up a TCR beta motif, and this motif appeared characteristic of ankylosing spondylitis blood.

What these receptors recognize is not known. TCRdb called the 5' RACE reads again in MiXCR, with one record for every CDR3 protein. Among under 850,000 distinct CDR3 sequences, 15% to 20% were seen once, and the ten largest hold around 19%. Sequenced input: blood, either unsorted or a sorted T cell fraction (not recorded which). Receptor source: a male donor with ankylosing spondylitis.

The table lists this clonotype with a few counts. The chain's CDR3 is CASSPRPQGSLGNTEAFF. DNA of the CDR3: TGTGCCAGCAGTCCCCGTCCTCAGGGTAGTTTGGGGAACACTGAAGCTTTCTTT. V gene TRBV12-3 or TRBV12-4 combines with J gene TRBJ1-1, with a possible D match to TRBD1 (5 bases). Trimming left V 5 bases short and J 1 base short, with 23 bases between. The CDR3 sequence is 18 residues long.

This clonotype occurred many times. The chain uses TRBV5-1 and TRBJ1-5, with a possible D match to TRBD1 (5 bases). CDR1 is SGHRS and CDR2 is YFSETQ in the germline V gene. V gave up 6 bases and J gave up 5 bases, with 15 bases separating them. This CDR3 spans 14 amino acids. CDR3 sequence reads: CASKKNGGDQPQHF. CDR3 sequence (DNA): TGCGCCAGCAAAAAGAATGGGGGAGATCAGCCCCAGCATTTT.

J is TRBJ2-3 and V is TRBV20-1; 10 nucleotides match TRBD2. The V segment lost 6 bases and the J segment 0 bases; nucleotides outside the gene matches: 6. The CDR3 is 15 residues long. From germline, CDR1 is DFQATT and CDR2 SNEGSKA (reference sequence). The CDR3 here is CSALPSGGSTDTQYF. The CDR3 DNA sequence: TGCAGTGCGCTTCCTAGCGGGGGAAGCACAGATACGCAGTATTTT.

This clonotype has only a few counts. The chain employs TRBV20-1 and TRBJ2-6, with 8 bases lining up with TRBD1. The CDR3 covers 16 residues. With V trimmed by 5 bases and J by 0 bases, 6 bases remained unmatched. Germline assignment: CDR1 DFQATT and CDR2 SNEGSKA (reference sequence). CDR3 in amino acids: CSAPGTGFSGANVLTF. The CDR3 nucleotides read TGCAGTGCTCCCGGGACAGGCTTCTCTGGGGCCAACGTCCTGACTTTC.

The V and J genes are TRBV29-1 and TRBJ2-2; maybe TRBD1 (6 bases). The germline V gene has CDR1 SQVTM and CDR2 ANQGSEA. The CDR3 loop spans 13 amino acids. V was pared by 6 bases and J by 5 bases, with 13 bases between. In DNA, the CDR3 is TGCAGCGTAAACAGGGCTCAAACCGGGGAGCTGTTTTTT. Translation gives CSVNRAQTGELFF.

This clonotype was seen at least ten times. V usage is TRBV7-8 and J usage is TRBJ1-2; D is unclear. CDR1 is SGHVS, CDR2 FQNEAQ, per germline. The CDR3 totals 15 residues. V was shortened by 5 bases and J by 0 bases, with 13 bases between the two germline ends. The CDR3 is CASSPGGSPNYGYTF. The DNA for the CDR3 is TGTGCCAGCAGCCCGGGCGGGAGTCCTAACTATGGCTACACCTTC.

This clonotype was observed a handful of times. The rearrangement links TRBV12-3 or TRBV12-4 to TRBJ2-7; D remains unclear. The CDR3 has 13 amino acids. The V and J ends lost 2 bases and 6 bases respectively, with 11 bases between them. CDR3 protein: CASSLTAGGEQYF. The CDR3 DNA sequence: TGTGCCAGCAGTTTAACCGCAGGTGGCGAGCAGTACTTC.

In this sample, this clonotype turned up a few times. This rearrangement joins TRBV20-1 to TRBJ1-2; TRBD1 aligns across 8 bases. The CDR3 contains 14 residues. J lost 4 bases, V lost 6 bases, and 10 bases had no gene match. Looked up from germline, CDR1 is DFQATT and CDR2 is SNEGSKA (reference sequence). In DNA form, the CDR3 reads TGCAGTGCAGCTACAGGGGGACCTGGCTATGGCTACACCTTC. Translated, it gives CSAATGGPGYGYTF.

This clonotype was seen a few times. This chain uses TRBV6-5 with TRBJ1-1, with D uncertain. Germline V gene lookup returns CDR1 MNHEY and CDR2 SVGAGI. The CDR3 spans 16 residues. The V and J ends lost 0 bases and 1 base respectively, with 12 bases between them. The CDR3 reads CASSYSITAGNTEAFF. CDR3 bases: TGTGCCAGCAGTTACTCGATCACTGCGGGGAACACTGAAGCTTTCTTT.

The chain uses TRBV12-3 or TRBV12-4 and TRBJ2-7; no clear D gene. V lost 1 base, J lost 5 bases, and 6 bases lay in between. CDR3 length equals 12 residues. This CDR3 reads CASSLGSDEQYF. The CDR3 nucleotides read TGTGCCAGCAGTTTAGGGTCAGACGAGCAGTACTTC.

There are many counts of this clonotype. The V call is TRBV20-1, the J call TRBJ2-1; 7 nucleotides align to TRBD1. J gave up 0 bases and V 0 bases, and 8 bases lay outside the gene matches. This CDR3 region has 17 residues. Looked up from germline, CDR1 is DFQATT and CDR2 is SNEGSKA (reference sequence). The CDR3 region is CSARDRGAGGSYNEQFF. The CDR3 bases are TGCAGTGCTAGAGATAGAGGTGCAGGGGGCTCCTACAATGAGCAGTTCTTC.

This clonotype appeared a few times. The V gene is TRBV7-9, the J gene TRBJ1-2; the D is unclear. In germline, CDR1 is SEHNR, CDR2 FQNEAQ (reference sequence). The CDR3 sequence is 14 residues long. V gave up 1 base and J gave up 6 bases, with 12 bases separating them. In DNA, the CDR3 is TGTGCCAGCAGCTTAGTCCAGACCGGACATGGCTACACCTTC. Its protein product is CASSLVQTGHGYTF. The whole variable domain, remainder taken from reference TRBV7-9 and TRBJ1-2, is DTGVSQNPRHKITKRGQNVTFRCDPISEHNRLYWYRQTLGQGPEFLTYFQNEAQLEKSRLLSDRFSAERPKGSFSTLEIQRTEQGDSAMYLCASSLVQTGHGYTFGSGTRLTVV.

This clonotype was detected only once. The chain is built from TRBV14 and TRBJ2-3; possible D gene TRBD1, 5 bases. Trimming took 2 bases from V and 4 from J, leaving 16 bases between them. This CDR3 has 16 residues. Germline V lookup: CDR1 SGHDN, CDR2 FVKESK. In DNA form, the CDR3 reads TGTGCCAGCAGCCAACTAGGGGTTCTCATGGCAGATACGCAGTATTTT. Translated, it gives CASSQLGVLMADTQYF.

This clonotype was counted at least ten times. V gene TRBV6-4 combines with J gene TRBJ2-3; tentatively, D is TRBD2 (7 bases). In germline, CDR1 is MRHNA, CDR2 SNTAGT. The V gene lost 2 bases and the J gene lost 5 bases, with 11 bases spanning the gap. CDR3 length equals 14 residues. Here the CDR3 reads CASSDGLGGDTQYF. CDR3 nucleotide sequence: TGTGCCAGCAGTGACGGACTAGGGGGAGATACGCAGTATTTT.

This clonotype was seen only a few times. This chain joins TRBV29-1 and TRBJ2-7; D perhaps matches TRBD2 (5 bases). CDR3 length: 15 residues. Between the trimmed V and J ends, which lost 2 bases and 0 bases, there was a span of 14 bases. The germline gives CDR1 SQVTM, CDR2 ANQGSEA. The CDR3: CSVELTQRNSYEQYF. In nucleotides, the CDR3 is TGCAGCGTTGAACTTACCCAGCGGAACTCCTACGAGCAGTACTTC.

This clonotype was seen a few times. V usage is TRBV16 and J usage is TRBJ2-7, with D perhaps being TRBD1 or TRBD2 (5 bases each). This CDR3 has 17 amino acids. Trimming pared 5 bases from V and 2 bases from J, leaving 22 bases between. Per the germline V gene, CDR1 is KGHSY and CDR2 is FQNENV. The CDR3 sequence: CASSKAPGRDVTYEQYF. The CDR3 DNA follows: TGTGCCAGCAGCAAGGCCCCAGGACGGGACGTAACCTACGAGCAGTACTTC.

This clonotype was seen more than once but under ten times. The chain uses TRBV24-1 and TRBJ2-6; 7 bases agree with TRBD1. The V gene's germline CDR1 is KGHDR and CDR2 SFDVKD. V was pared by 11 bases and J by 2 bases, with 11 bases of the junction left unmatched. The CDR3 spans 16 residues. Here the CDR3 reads CAIGTANVPGANVLTF. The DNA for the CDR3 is TGTGCCATCGGGACAGCTAACGTCCCTGGGGCCAACGTCCTGACTTTC.

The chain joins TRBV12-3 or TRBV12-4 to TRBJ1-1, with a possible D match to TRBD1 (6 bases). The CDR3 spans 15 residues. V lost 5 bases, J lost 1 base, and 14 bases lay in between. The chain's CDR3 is CASSLRTARNTEAFF. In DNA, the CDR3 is TGTGCCAGCAGTCTCCGGACAGCTAGGAACACTGAAGCTTTCTTT.

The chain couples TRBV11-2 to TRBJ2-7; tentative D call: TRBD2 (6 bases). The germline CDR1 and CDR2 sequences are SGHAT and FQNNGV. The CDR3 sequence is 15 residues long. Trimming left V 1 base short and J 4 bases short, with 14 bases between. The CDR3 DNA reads TGTGCCAGCAGCTTAGCTCCCGGGACTTTTTACGAGCAGTACTTC. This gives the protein CASSLAPGTFYEQYF.

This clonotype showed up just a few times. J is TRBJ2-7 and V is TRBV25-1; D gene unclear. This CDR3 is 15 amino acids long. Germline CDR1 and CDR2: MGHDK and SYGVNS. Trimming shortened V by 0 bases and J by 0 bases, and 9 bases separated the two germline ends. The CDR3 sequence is CASSEYGRSSYEQYF. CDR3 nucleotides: TGTGCCAGCAGTGAATATGGCAGAAGCTCCTACGAGCAGTACTTC.

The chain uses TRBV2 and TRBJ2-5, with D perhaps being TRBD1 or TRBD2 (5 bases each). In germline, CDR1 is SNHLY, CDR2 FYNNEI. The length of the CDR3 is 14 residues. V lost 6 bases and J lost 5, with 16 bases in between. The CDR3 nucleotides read TGTGCCAGCAGGGGGACGGTGTTGGGGGAGACCCAGTACTTC. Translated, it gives CASRGTVLGETQYF.

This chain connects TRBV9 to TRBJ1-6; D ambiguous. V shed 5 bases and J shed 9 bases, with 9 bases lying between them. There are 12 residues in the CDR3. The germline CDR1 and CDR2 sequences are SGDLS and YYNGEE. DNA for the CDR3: TGTGCCAGCAGTGGTGATAGTTCACCCCTCCACTTT. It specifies CASSGDSSPLHF.

As DNA, the CDR3 is TGCGCCAGCAGCCAAGCAGAGGGGTACTTCAACAATGAGCAGTTCTTC. Translation: CASSQAEGYFNNEQFF. The chain combines TRBV4-1 with TRBJ2-1; D tentatively fits TRBD1 or TRBD2 (5 bases each). The CDR3 runs to 16 residues. V was shortened by 1 base and J by 5 bases, with 15 bases between the two germline ends. Germline-derived CDR1 and CDR2 are MGHRA and YSYEKL.